This T cell receptor (beta chain) appears in the sequencing data of a study of T cells in Graves' hyperthyroidism and ophthalmopathy. Study results and limitations: The model anticipated ophthalmopathy a median 6.5 months pre-onset. Most thyroid clonotypes expanded above 0.001 appeared in blood too. Ophthalmopathy stood apart from stable hyperthyroidism in a 13 V-J model.

The sample holds many counts of this clonotype. Its antigen is currently unknown. V shed 5 bases and J shed 2 bases, with 17 bases lying between them. This CDR3 is 16 amino acids long. The germline V gene encodes CDR1 MDHEN and CDR2 SYDVKM. TCR beta CDR3 region amplification was performed from RNA transcripts. HTBI primers were used for first-round RT-PCR of the TCR CDR3. TCRdb reprocessed the multiplex PCR reads via MiXCR and lists one record per CDR3 protein. The sample gives 550,000 to 650,000 distinct CDR3 sequences, 14% of which show up once; about 14% is in the top ten. Sequencing was performed on blood. The receptor was isolated from a middle-aged woman with Graves' hyperthyroidism. The chain employs TRBV28 and TRBJ2-3; D uncertain. The CDR3 DNA reads as TGTGCCAGCAGTGCAGTGGGTAGGCAGCACACAGATACGCAGTATTTT. It translates to CASSAVGRQHTDTQYF.